This is a list of T cell receptor beta chains from one sample in a study of a mutant IDH1 vaccine in newly diagnosed glioma. Their target antigens are unknown. Method: immunoSEQ multiplex PCR; TCRdb's copy keeps in-frame clones and lacks some. The sample shows over 35,000 clones, around 83% of them seen only once. Specimen: PBMCs, collected from a glioma patient whose treatment included an IDH1 peptide vaccine. These receptors all come from a woman aged 45-65 years with glioma. The CDR3 runs from the conserved cysteine through the conserved F or W. A D gene is named only where the DNA matches it firmly. Rows may omit the clone size; those that give it use once, few, many or a size class.

CDR3nt: TGTGCCAGCAGCGTAGCTAACGGACTGTTGACCGGGGAGCTGTTTTTT
CDR3aa: CASSVANGLLTGELFF
abundance: -
v_gene: TRBV9
d_gene: -
j_gene: TRBJ2-2

CDR3nt: TGTGCCAGTAGCCGGACAGTGAACACTGAAGCTTTCTTT
CDR3aa: CASSRTVNTEAFF
abundance: -
v_gene: TRBV19
d_gene: -
j_gene: TRBJ1-1

CDR3nt: TGTGCCAGCAGTTACTCGATTTTGAAGGAAGGCGGCTACACCTTC
CDR3aa: CASSYSILKEGGYTF
abundance: -
v_gene: TRBV6-5
d_gene: -
j_gene: TRBJ1-2

CDR3nt: TGTGCCAGCAGCTTTTACCTCACCTACGAGCAGTACTTC
CDR3aa: CASSFYLTYEQYF
abundance: -
v_gene: TRBV11-2
d_gene: -
j_gene: TRBJ2-7

CDR3nt: TGTGCCAGCAGCTTAGATAACTGGGCGTATGAGCAGTTCTTC
CDR3aa: CASSLDNWAYEQFF
abundance: -
v_gene: TRBV11-2
d_gene: -
j_gene: TRBJ2-1

CDR3nt: TGTGCCAGCAGGCTGGGTCCCACTAACTATGGCTACACCTTC
CDR3aa: CASRLGPTNYGYTF
abundance: -
v_gene: TRBV6-5
d_gene: -
j_gene: TRBJ1-2

CDR3nt: TGTGCCAGCAGGCCCCGGACACTTAGCAATCAGCCCCAGCATTTT
CDR3aa: CASRPRTLSNQPQHF
abundance: -
v_gene: TRBV6-6
d_gene: -
j_gene: TRBJ1-5

CDR3nt: TGTGCCAGCAGCCTGGGACAGGGGGTTGTCACTGAAGCTTTCTTT
CDR3aa: CASSLGQGVVTEAFF
abundance: -
v_gene: TRBV7-8
d_gene: TRBD1
j_gene: TRBJ1-1

CDR3nt: TGTGCCAGCAGGCGGGTGAGCTCCTATAATTCACCCCTCCACTTT
CDR3aa: CASRRVSSYNSPLHF
abundance: -
v_gene: TRBV6-4
d_gene: -
j_gene: TRBJ1-6

CDR3nt: TGTGCCAGCAGTTACTCCCAAGCGGGGGGGTTTTATGAGCAGTTCTTC
CDR3aa: CASSYSQAGGFYEQFF
abundance: once
v_gene: TRBV6-5
d_gene: TRBD2
j_gene: TRBJ2-1

CDR3nt: TGTGCCACAGCGGATAACTATGGCTACACCTTC
CDR3aa: CATADNYGYTF
abundance: -
v_gene: TRBV2
d_gene: -
j_gene: TRBJ1-2

CDR3nt: TGCGCCAGCAGCCAATCGGCGGGCTTAGATGAAGCTTTCTTT
CDR3aa: CASSQSAGLDEAFF
abundance: -
v_gene: TRBV4-1
d_gene: -
j_gene: TRBJ1-1

CDR3nt: TGCAGCGTTGGACGGGTAAATTCACCCCTCCACTTT
CDR3aa: CSVGRVNSPLHF
abundance: -
v_gene: TRBV29-1
d_gene: -
j_gene: TRBJ1-6

CDR3nt: TGTGCCAGTAGTGTCTCGACAGGGGTTGAAGCTTTCTTT
CDR3aa: CASSVSTGVEAFF
abundance: -
v_gene: TRBV19
d_gene: TRBD1
j_gene: TRBJ1-1

CDR3nt: TGTGCCAGCAGCTCCGACGGACTCCCGAACACTGAAGCTTTCTTT
CDR3aa: CASSSDGLPNTEAFF
abundance: -
v_gene: TRBV9
d_gene: -
j_gene: TRBJ1-1

CDR3nt: TGTGCCAGCAGCTTAGGGACAGGGCCCTCCTACGAGCAGTACTTC
CDR3aa: CASSLGTGPSYEQYF
abundance: -
v_gene: TRBV11-3
d_gene: TRBD1
j_gene: TRBJ2-7

CDR3nt: TGCACCAGCAGCCCACACCCTAGACATTCAACTAATGAAAAACTGTTTTTT
CDR3aa: CTSSPHPRHSTNEKLFF
abundance: -
v_gene: TRBV1
d_gene: -
j_gene: TRBJ1-4

CDR3nt: TGTGCCAGCAGCCGGGACGGGAGCTCCTACGAGCAGTACTTC
CDR3aa: CASSRDGSSYEQYF
abundance: -
v_gene: TRBV5-4
d_gene: -
j_gene: TRBJ2-7

CDR3nt: TGTGCCAGCAGCGGGGGTCCTGTTCCCACTCCCTACGAGCAGTACTTC
CDR3aa: CASSGGPVPTPYEQYF
abundance: -
v_gene: TRBV7-9
d_gene: -
j_gene: TRBJ2-7

CDR3nt: TGTGCCAGCAGTTCGGGCACGATCTACGAGCAGTACTTC
CDR3aa: CASSSGTIYEQYF
abundance: -
v_gene: TRBV27
d_gene: -
j_gene: TRBJ2-7

CDR3nt: TGTGCCAGCAGCTCACAGGCGACACACTTAACTGAAGCTTTCTTT
CDR3aa: CASSSQATHLTEAFF
abundance: -
v_gene: TRBV9
d_gene: -
j_gene: TRBJ1-1

CDR3nt: TGTGCCAGCAGCCAATTTTACTACGGTGGGGCCTACGAGCAGTACTTC
CDR3aa: CASSQFYYGGAYEQYF
abundance: -
v_gene: TRBV4-2
d_gene: -
j_gene: TRBJ2-7

CDR3nt: TGCGCCAGCACCCCTGATTTCAGTAATTATGGCTACACCTTC
CDR3aa: CASTPDFSNYGYTF
abundance: -
v_gene: TRBV4-3
d_gene: -
j_gene: TRBJ1-2

CDR3nt: TGTGCCAGCAGTTTAAACAGGGGCAGAGAGACCCAGTACTTC
CDR3aa: CASSLNRGRETQYF
abundance: -
v_gene: TRBV28
d_gene: TRBD1
j_gene: TRBJ2-5

CDR3nt: TGTGCCAGCAGCCGCTGGGGTCAGAACTATGGCTACACCTTC
CDR3aa: CASSRWGQNYGYTF
abundance: -
v_gene: TRBV5-4
d_gene: -
j_gene: TRBJ1-2

CDR3nt: TGTGCCACTACCTCCAGGGCTGGGGCCAACGTCCTGACTTTC
CDR3aa: CATTSRAGANVLTF
abundance: -
v_gene: TRBV15
d_gene: -
j_gene: TRBJ2-6

CDR3nt: TGTGCCAGCAGCCCTCAAACCGTCACCTATGGCTACACCTTC
CDR3aa: CASSPQTVTYGYTF
abundance: -
v_gene: TRBV5-6
d_gene: -
j_gene: TRBJ1-2

CDR3nt: TGTGCCAGCCCCACGGAGAGCTCTGGAAACACCATATATTTT
CDR3aa: CASPTESSGNTIYF
abundance: once
v_gene: TRBV7-9
d_gene: -
j_gene: TRBJ1-3

CDR3nt: TGTGCCAGCAGCGCAGTCGGCACCATATATTTT
CDR3aa: CASSAVGTIYF
abundance: few
v_gene: TRBV9
d_gene: -
j_gene: TRBJ1-3

CDR3nt: TGCGCCAGCGCCGCTAGCGGTAGCTCCTACGAGCAGTACTTC
CDR3aa: CASAASGSSYEQYF
abundance: -
v_gene: TRBV5-1
d_gene: TRBD2
j_gene: TRBJ2-7

CDR3nt: TGTGCCATCACTCGAGACAGGTCTAGTGGCTACACCTTC
CDR3aa: CAITRDRSSGYTF
abundance: -
v_gene: TRBV10-3
d_gene: -
j_gene: TRBJ1-2

CDR3nt: TGTGCCAGCAGTGTCGGGGGTCGGGGTACAGCCTATGGCTACACCTTC
CDR3aa: CASSVGGRGTAYGYTF
abundance: -
v_gene: TRBV6-1
d_gene: -
j_gene: TRBJ1-2

CDR3nt: TGTGCCAGCAGCCTATGGGGACAGGGGGCGCGCACCGGGGAGCTGTTTTTT
CDR3aa: CASSLWGQGARTGELFF
abundance: -
v_gene: TRBV5-5
d_gene: TRBD1
j_gene: TRBJ2-2

CDR3nt: TGTGCCAGCAGCTTCTCGGGGAGCAATCAGCCCCAGCATTTT
CDR3aa: CASSFSGSNQPQHF
abundance: -
v_gene: TRBV7-2
d_gene: -
j_gene: TRBJ1-5

CDR3nt: TGTGCCAGCAGCTTAAGTGAGGTAGGGGCAAATCAGCCCCAGCATTTT
CDR3aa: CASSLSEVGANQPQHF
abundance: -
v_gene: TRBV7-9
d_gene: -
j_gene: TRBJ1-5

CDR3nt: TGTGCCAGTCACCGCTGGGAAGGAGGGACCGGGGAGCTGTTTTTT
CDR3aa: CASHRWEGGTGELFF
abundance: few
v_gene: TRBV19
d_gene: -
j_gene: TRBJ2-2

CDR3nt: TGTGCCAGCAAGACAGGGCAGTTCGGATACGAGCAGTACTTC
CDR3aa: CASKTGQFGYEQYF
abundance: -
v_gene: TRBV2
d_gene: TRBD1
j_gene: TRBJ2-7

CDR3nt: TGCGCCAGCAGCGCGGGACAGGGGGCTTCACCCCTCCACTTT
CDR3aa: CASSAGQGASPLHF
abundance: -
v_gene: TRBV5-1
d_gene: TRBD1
j_gene: TRBJ1-6

CDR3nt: TGTGCCAGTAGTGACAGGGACAATCAGCCCCAGCATTTT
CDR3aa: CASSDRDNQPQHF
abundance: -
v_gene: TRBV19
d_gene: TRBD1
j_gene: TRBJ1-5

CDR3nt: TGCGCCAGCAGCGAAAAAGGGGAGGGTCCCTACTATGGCTACACCTTC
CDR3aa: CASSEKGEGPYYGYTF
abundance: -
v_gene: TRBV5-1
d_gene: -
j_gene: TRBJ1-2

CDR3nt: TGTGCCATCAGTACGGACGGATCTAATGAAAAACTGTTTTTT
CDR3aa: CAISTDGSNEKLFF
abundance: -
v_gene: TRBV10-3
d_gene: -
j_gene: TRBJ1-4

CDR3nt: TGTGCCAGTAGTATCGGGACCCGGTTCACTGAAGCTTTCTTT
CDR3aa: CASSIGTRFTEAFF
abundance: -
v_gene: TRBV19
d_gene: -
j_gene: TRBJ1-1

CDR3nt: TGTGCCTTCTCCCAGTTCCAGAACACTGAAGCTTTCTTT
CDR3aa: CAFSQFQNTEAFF
abundance: -
v_gene: TRBV30
d_gene: -
j_gene: TRBJ1-1

CDR3nt: TGTGCCAGCAGCCAAGGCAGGGGGCGTGGCAATCAGCCCCAGCATTTT
CDR3aa: CASSQGRGRGNQPQHF
abundance: -
v_gene: TRBV14
d_gene: TRBD1
j_gene: TRBJ1-5

CDR3nt: TGTGCCAGCAGTCGTTACTTGACGGGGAATAGCAATCAGCCCCAGCATTTT
CDR3aa: CASSRYLTGNSNQPQHF
abundance: -
v_gene: TRBV2
d_gene: -
j_gene: TRBJ1-5

CDR3nt: TGTGCCAGCAGCCCGACAGGGGAGTACGAGCAGTACTTC
CDR3aa: CASSPTGEYEQYF
abundance: -
v_gene: TRBV6-1
d_gene: TRBD1
j_gene: TRBJ2-7

CDR3nt: TGTGCCAGCTCACCACAGAATTCGAACACTGAAGCTTTCTTT
CDR3aa: CASSPQNSNTEAFF
abundance: -
v_gene: TRBV18
d_gene: -
j_gene: TRBJ1-1

CDR3nt: TGTGCCAGCAGTGAGTCTACTGAAGCTTTCTTT
CDR3aa: CASSESTEAFF
abundance: -
v_gene: TRBV2
d_gene: -
j_gene: TRBJ1-1

CDR3nt: TGTGCCAGCAGCTTCGGGGGGGCGCAGACCGGGGAGCTGTTTTTT
CDR3aa: CASSFGGAQTGELFF
abundance: -
v_gene: TRBV9
d_gene: TRBD2
j_gene: TRBJ2-2

CDR3nt: TGCGCCAGCAGCCAAGTCCGGACAGGGAGGCAAGAGACCCAGTACTTC
CDR3aa: CASSQVRTGRQETQYF
abundance: -
v_gene: TRBV4-1
d_gene: TRBD1
j_gene: TRBJ2-5

CDR3nt: TGCGCCAGCAGCTTCCCGGACAGGGCCGGGGAGCTGTTTTTT
CDR3aa: CASSFPDRAGELFF
abundance: -
v_gene: TRBV5-1
d_gene: TRBD1
j_gene: TRBJ2-2

CDR3nt: TGCGCCAGCACCTTGCGTCCCGGGGGGACGAACACTGAAGCTTTCTTT
CDR3aa: CASTLRPGGTNTEAFF
abundance: few
v_gene: TRBV5-1
d_gene: -
j_gene: TRBJ1-1

CDR3nt: TGTGCCAGCAGCCTAGGACTAGCGGGGGGGCCGGGCACCGGGGAGCTGTTTTTT
CDR3aa: CASSLGLAGGPGTGELFF
abundance: -
v_gene: TRBV9
d_gene: TRBD2
j_gene: TRBJ2-2

CDR3nt: TGTGCCAGCAGTGACAGGGATCGGGCTGAAGCTTTCTTT
CDR3aa: CASSDRDRAEAFF
abundance: -
v_gene: TRBV2
d_gene: -
j_gene: TRBJ1-1

CDR3nt: TGTGCCAGTATCGAATCCCCGGGACTCTACAGCACCGGGGAGCTGTTTTTT
CDR3aa: CASIESPGLYSTGELFF
abundance: -
v_gene: TRBV19
d_gene: -
j_gene: TRBJ2-2

CDR3nt: TGTGCCAGCAGTGAGTCGGGGGACAGGGAATACGGCTACACCTTC
CDR3aa: CASSESGDREYGYTF
abundance: -
v_gene: TRBV25-1
d_gene: TRBD1
j_gene: TRBJ1-2

CDR3nt: TGCAGTGCGTGGACAGGGGATGGCTACACCTTC
CDR3aa: CSAWTGDGYTF
abundance: -
v_gene: TRBV20-1
d_gene: TRBD1
j_gene: TRBJ1-2